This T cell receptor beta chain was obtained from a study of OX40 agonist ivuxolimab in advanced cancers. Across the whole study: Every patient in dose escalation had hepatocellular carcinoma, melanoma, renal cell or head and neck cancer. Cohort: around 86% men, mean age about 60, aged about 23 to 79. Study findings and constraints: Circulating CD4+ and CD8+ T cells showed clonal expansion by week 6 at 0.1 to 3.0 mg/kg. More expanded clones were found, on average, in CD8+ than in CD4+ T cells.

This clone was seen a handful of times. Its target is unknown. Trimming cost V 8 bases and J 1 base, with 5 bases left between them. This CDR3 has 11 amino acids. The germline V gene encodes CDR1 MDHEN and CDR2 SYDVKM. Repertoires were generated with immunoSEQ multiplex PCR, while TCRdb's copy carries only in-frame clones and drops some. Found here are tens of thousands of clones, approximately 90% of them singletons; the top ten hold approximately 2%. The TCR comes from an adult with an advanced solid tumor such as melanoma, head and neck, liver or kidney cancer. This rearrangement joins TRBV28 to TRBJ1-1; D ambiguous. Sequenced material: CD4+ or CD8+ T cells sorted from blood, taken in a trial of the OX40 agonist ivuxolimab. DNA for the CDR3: TGTGCCAGCCGGGAGAACACTGAAGCTTTCTTT. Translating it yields CASRENTEAFF.